This is a list of T cell receptor beta chains from one sample in a study of control samples from healthy donors and cancer patients. Clones were sequenced by immunoSEQ multiplex PCR, and TCRdb holds only the in-frame ones, with some missing. The sample gives approximately 160,000 clones, 93% of which show up once; over 4% is in the top ten. Material: blood. Receptors were obtained from a woman aged 60-75 years in good health. Each CDR3 is given with its conserved first and last residue. A D gene is named only where the DNA matches it firmly.

d_call,j_call,v_call,cdr3_aa
TRBD1,TRBJ1-6,TRBV18,CASSPTGGKNSPLHF
-,TRBJ1-2,TRBV21-1,CASLRELDRGAGPANYGYTF
-,TRBJ1-2,TRBV12-3/TRBV12-4,CASKSSPSGGYTF
TRBD1,TRBJ2-7,TRBV29-1,CSARVRGPGEQYF
TRBD1,TRBJ2-7,TRBV6-6,CASSSPGQGSREQYF
TRBD1,TRBJ1-2,TRBV9,CASSVDSGQGYYGYTF
-,TRBJ1-1,TRBV5-1,CASSRATLNTEAFF
-,TRBJ1-2,TRBV5-1,CASSEGDRPGRYGYTF
-,TRBJ1-1,TRBV10-3,CAISSGSSGNTEAFF
-,TRBJ2-3,TRBV29-1,CSVGTRGEVTDTQYF
-,TRBJ2-3,TRBV1,CTSSHPREDTQYF
-,TRBJ1-2,TRBV30,CAWNRGANYGYTF
TRBD2,TRBJ2-7,TRBV7-2,CASSLAGGTGEQYF
-,TRBJ1-4,TRBV6-5,CASRSGGSTNEKLFF
-,TRBJ2-5,TRBV12-3/TRBV12-4,CASSLTRWETQYF
TRBD1,TRBJ2-1,TRBV2,CASRTGVDEQFF
TRBD1,TRBJ2-7,TRBV6-5,CASSYSGTDYEQYF
-,TRBJ2-2,TRBV6-5,CASSYMSGYTGELFF
-,TRBJ1-4,TRBV11-2,CASSSRENEKLFF
-,TRBJ1-1,TRBV5-4,CASSGGGTQTEAFF